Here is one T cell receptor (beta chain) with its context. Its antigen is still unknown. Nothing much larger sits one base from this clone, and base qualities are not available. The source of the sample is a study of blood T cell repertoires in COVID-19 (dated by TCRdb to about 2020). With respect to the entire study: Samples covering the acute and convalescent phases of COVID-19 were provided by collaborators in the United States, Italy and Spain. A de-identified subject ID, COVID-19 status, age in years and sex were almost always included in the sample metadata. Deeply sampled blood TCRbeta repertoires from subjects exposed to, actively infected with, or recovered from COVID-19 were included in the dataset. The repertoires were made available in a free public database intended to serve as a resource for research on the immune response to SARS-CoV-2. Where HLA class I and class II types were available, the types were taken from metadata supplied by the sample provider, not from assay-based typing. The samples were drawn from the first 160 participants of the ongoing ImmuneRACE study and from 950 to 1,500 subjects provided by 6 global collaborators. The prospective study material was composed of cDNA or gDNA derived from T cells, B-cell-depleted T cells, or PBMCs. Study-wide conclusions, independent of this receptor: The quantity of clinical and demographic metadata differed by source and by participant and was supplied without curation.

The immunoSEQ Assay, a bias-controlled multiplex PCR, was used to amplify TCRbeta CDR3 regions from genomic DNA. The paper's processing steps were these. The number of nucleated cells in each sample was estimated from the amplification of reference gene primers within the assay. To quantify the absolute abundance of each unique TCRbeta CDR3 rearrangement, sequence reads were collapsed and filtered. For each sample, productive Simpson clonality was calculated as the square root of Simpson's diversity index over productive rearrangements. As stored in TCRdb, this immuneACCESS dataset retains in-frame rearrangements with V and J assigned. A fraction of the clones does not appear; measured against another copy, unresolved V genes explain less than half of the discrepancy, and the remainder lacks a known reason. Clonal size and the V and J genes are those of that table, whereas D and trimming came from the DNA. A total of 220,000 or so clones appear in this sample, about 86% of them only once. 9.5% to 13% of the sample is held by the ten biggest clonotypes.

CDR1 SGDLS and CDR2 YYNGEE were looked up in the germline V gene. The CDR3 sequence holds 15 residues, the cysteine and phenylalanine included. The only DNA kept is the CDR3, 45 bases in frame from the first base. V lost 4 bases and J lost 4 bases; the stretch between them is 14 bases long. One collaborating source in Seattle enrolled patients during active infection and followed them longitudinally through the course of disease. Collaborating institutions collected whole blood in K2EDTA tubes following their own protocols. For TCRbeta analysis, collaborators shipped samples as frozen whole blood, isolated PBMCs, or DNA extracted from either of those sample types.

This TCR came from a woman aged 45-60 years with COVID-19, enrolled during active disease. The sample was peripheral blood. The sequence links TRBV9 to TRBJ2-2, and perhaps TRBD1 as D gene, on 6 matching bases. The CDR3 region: CASSSTQGSTGELFF. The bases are TGTGCCAGCAGCTCGACACAGGGTAGCACCGGGGAGCTGTTTTTT.